The clone carrying this TCR beta chain has ten or more counts. Its matching antigen is unknown. CDR1 is SGHDT, CDR2 YYEEEE, per germline. V lost 4 bases, J lost 4 bases, and 9 bases lay in between. The CDR3 covers 14 residues. One entry per CDR3 protein, called by TCRdb with MiXCR from the RT-PCR reads. The sample lists around 650,000 distinct CDR3 sequences; around 16% were seen once. This sample is part of a study of response to subunit inactivated influenza vaccine. General study points: It was the authors' suggestion that each seasonal influenza vaccination recruits few new T cells.

The TCR originated in a man between 45 and 60 years old who received an inactivated influenza vaccine. The chain is built from TRBV5-6 and TRBJ1-6; no firm D call. Here the sequenced sample was PBMCs from blood, taken roughly 12 days after vaccination. The CDR3 sequence is CASSQPGYNSPLHF. Written as DNA, the CDR3 is TGTGCCAGCAGCCAACCGGGATATAATTCACCCCTCCACTTT.